These 20 T cell receptor beta chains came from one sample sequenced in a study of T cell responses to AZD1222 COVID-19 vaccine. Profiling relied on immunoSEQ multiplex PCR, and the TCRdb table lists in-frame clones only, not all of them. The profile covers roughly 120,000 clones, with roughly 90% appearing a single time and around 4.5% taken by the ten largest. The material sequenced was peripheral blood, taken on day 0 of AZD1222 vaccination. These receptors were taken from an adult in good health.

The J gene is TRBJ1-2, the V gene TRBV3-1 (or the pseudogene TRBV3-2); weak D call: TRBD1 (6 bases). CDR3 size: 12 residues. Trimming cost V 4 bases and J 5 bases, with 8 bases left between them. The germline V gene encodes CDR1 LGHDT and CDR2 YNNKEL (reference sequence). The CDR3 loop reads CASSLGQYGYTF. The CDR3, as DNA: TGTGCCAGCAGCCTAGGACAGTATGGCTACACCTTC.

This chain links TRBV29-1 with TRBJ1-3; unclear D gene. The CDR3 runs 16 residues. CDR1 and CDR2 from the germline V gene are SQVTM and ANQGSEA. V lost 0 bases, J lost 4 bases, and 16 bases lay in between. The CDR3 DNA is TGCAGCGTTGAAGAATCAGAAGAGAGCTTCGGAAACACCATATATTTT. Translated, it gives CSVEESEESFGNTIYF. The entire variable domain, with the rest obtained from reference TRBV29-1 and TRBJ1-3, is as follows: SAVISQKPSRDICQRGTSLTIQCQVDSQVTMMFWYRQQPGQSLTLIATANQGSEATYESGFVIDKFPISRPNLTFSTLTVSNMSPEDSSIYLCSVEESEESFGNTIYFGEGSWLTVV.

The chain uses TRBV5-1 and TRBJ1-1; TRBD1 matches 7 bases. The CDR3 has 15 residues. CDR1 and CDR2 from the germline V gene are SGHRS and YFSETQ. Germline trimming cut 6 bases from V and 5 bases from J; bases unmatched to any gene: 13. The CDR3, as DNA: TGCGCCAGCAAACTCGTGGGACAGCGGAGTACTGAAGCTTTCTTT. Translated, it gives CASKLVGQRSTEAFF. Complete variable domain (other parts from reference TRBV5-1 and TRBJ1-1): KAGVTQTPRYLIKTRGQQVTLSCSPISGHRSVSWYQQTPGQGLQFLFEYFSETQRNKGNFPGRFSGRQFSNSRSEMNVSTLELGDSALYLCASKLVGQRSTEAFFGQGTRLTVV.

V is TRBV15 and J is TRBJ2-5, with 11 bases that match TRBD2. Germline V gene sequence: CDR1 LNHNV, CDR2 YYDKDF (reference sequence). J was trimmed by 2 bases and V by 2 bases; bases with no gene match: 4. There are 16 residues in the CDR3. Written as DNA, the CDR3 is TGTGCCACCAGCAGAACCACTAGCGGGGGTCAAGAGACCCAGTACTTC. Translation: CATSRTTSGGQETQYF.

The rearrangement links TRBV2 to TRBJ2-2; D uncertain. Trimming cost V 5 bases and J 6 bases, with 7 bases left between them. Germline values: CDR1 SNHLY, CDR2 FYNNEI. The length of the CDR3 is 12 residues. CDR3 nucleotide sequence: TGTGCCAGCAGTCCACTATCCGGGGAGCTGTTTTTT. Amino acids: CASSPLSGELFF.

The J gene is TRBJ2-3, the V gene TRBV2; D not resolved. The V gene lost 7 bases and the J gene lost 0 bases, with 14 bases spanning the gap. This CDR3 is built from 15 residues. CDR1 and CDR2 from the germline V gene are SNHLY and FYNNEI. CDR3 sequence: CASKDNFHSTDTQYF. In DNA form, the CDR3 reads TGTGCCAGCAAAGATAACTTCCACAGCACAGATACGCAGTATTTT.

The rearrangement joins TRBV5-4 to TRBJ1-1; D possibly corresponds to TRBD1 (6 bases). Germline CDR1 and CDR2: SGHNT and YYREEE (reference sequence). The CDR3 is 15 amino acids. The V end was cut by 0 bases, the J end by 1 base, with 10 bases between. The CDR3 region has the DNA TGTGCCAGCAGCTTGGGTGGACAGCCGAACACTGAAGCTTTCTTT. Encoded protein: CASSLGGQPNTEAFF.

J is TRBJ1-4 and V is TRBV7-6; maybe TRBD1 (6 bases). Per germline, CDR1 SGHVS and CDR2 FNYEAQ. The V end lost 0 bases, the J end lost 8 bases, and 13 bases lay between the germline ends. The CDR3 spans 15 residues. DNA for the CDR3: TGTGCCAGCAGCTTAGCGTTCGGACAGCACGAAAAACTGTTTTTT. Translating it yields CASSLAFGQHEKLFF.

The chain uses TRBV4-2 and TRBJ2-7; the D is unclear. There are 18 residues in the CDR3. The germline V and J ends were trimmed by 0 bases and 2 bases, with 20 bases remaining between them. Germline V CDR1 and CDR2: LGHNA, YNFKEQ. The CDR3 region is CASSQEAREPPRAYEQYF. The CDR3 region has the DNA TGTGCCAGCAGCCAAGAGGCGCGCGAACCCCCCAGAGCCTACGAGCAGTACTTC.

The chain is built from TRBV3-1 (or the pseudogene TRBV3-2) and TRBJ1-3; 7 bases match TRBD1. After removal of 5 bases from V and 7 bases from J, the junction contained 11 bases not matched to a gene. The length of the CDR3 is 15 residues. In germline, CDR1 is LGHDT, CDR2 YNNKEL (reference sequence). The CDR3 here is CASSTWTGVGNTIYF. Here the CDR3 DNA reads TGTGCCAGCAGCACCTGGACAGGCGTTGGGAACACCATATATTTT.

V usage is TRBV6-1 and J usage is TRBJ1-6; no clear D. Germline lookup yields CDR1 MNHNS and CDR2 SASEGT. Trimming took off 6 bases at V and 9 bases at J, with 9 bases between the two ends. There are 12 residues in the CDR3. In DNA form, the CDR3 reads TGTGCCAGCAGAGTGGGGAGTTCACCCCTCCACTTT. Its protein product is CASRVGSSPLHF.

CDR3 DNA: TGTGCCAGCAGCGGGCAGCCTACTCACTACGAGCAGTACTTC. As protein: CASSGQPTHYEQYF. The V gene is TRBV28, the J gene TRBJ2-7; D ambiguous. Trimming took 6 bases from V and 3 from J, leaving 15 bases between them. CDR1 and CDR2 from the germline V gene are MDHEN and SYDVKM. The CDR3 is made up of 14 amino acids.

The V gene is TRBV28, the J gene TRBJ1-1; 11 nucleotides align to TRBD1. The CDR3 extends over 15 amino acids. The germline V gene has CDR1 MDHEN and CDR2 SYDVKM. J gave up 7 bases and V 8 bases, and 12 bases lay outside the gene matches. This CDR3 reads CASRGTGGFRGEAFF. For the CDR3, the DNA is TGTGCCAGCCGCGGGACAGGGGGTTTCCGGGGTGAAGCTTTCTTT.

This clone was picked up one time. J is TRBJ1-2 and V is TRBV6-5, with 7 positions matching TRBD1. The CDR3 spans 13 residues. Trimming at V came to 8 bases and at J to 3 bases, leaving 6 bases not matched to a gene. Germline V gene lookup returns CDR1 MNHEY and CDR2 SVGAGI. The CDR3 region is CASLGGGYYGYTF. DNA of the CDR3: TGTGCCAGCTTAGGGGGCGGATACTATGGCTACACCTTC.

The chain couples TRBV10-3 to TRBJ2-7; TRBD1 matches 11 bases. This CDR3 has 18 amino acids. The germline V gene has CDR1 ENHRY and CDR2 SYGVKD. The V and J ends lost 3 bases and 4 bases, in that order; junction bases with no gene match: 14. DNA for the CDR3: TGTGCCATCAGTGACCCCGGGGGGACAGGGGGTTACGGGTACGAGCAGTACTTC. Its protein is CAISDPGGTGGYGYEQYF.

V and J are TRBV3-1 (or the pseudogene TRBV3-2) and TRBJ1-6; the D is unclear. Germline V CDR1 and CDR2: LGHDT, YNNKEL (reference sequence). V was cut by 4 bases and J by 4 bases, with 14 bases left in between. The CDR3 contains 16 residues. CDR3 in amino acids: CASSRKGGGYNSPLHF. The CDR3 DNA is TGTGCCAGCAGCCGAAAGGGCGGAGGATATAATTCACCCCTCCACTTT.

The chain is built from TRBV7-9 and TRBJ2-1, with D possibly being TRBD1 (5 bases). Germline-derived CDR1 and CDR2 are SEHNR and FQNEAQ (reference sequence). This CDR3 has 14 amino acids. Trimming removed 5 bases at V and 1 base at J, with 9 bases between. The CDR3 bases are TGTGCCAGCAGCGTCAGGGTTTCCTACAATGAGCAGTTCTTC. Amino acids: CASSVRVSYNEQFF. Based on the CDR3 plus reference TRBV7-9 and TRBJ2-1, the full variable domain is DTGVSQNPRHKITKRGQNVTFRCDPISEHNRLYWYRQTLGQGPEFLTYFQNEAQLEKSRLLSDRFSAERPKGSFSTLEIQRTEQGDSAMYLCASSVRVSYNEQFFGPGTRLTVL.

CDR3 DNA: TGTGCCAGCAGCTTGGTGCAGATGAACACTGAAGCTTTCTTT. It yields the protein CASSLVQMNTEAFF. V gene TRBV5-6 combines with J gene TRBJ1-1, with unresolved D. The CDR3 is made up of 14 amino acids. V lost 0 bases and J lost 0, with 6 bases in between. CDR1 and CDR2 (germline): SGHDT, YYEEEE.

This clone was detected only once. The chain has TRBV5-4 and TRBJ2-1, with 11 bases aligning to TRBD2. Unmatched junction bases numbered 9, after V lost 0 bases and J lost 7 bases. Germline values: CDR1 SGHNT, CDR2 YYREEE (reference sequence). This CDR3 is built from 17 residues. CDR3 DNA sequence: TGTGCCAGCAGCTTGGGAACCCTAGCGGGGGGTAGGAATGAGCAGTTCTTC. It yields the protein CASSLGTLAGGRNEQFF.

The sample holds a few counts of this clone. The CDR3 here is CASSFSPTSAHNEQFF. As DNA, the CDR3 is TGTGCCAGCAGCTTCAGTCCGACTAGCGCACACAATGAGCAGTTCTTC. V is TRBV11-2 and J is TRBJ2-1, with TRBD2 identical over 8 bases. The CDR3 has 16 amino acids. Germline V gives CDR1 SGHAT, CDR2 FQNNGV. The junction had 9 bases not matched to a gene; V was cut back by 3 bases and J by 5 bases.